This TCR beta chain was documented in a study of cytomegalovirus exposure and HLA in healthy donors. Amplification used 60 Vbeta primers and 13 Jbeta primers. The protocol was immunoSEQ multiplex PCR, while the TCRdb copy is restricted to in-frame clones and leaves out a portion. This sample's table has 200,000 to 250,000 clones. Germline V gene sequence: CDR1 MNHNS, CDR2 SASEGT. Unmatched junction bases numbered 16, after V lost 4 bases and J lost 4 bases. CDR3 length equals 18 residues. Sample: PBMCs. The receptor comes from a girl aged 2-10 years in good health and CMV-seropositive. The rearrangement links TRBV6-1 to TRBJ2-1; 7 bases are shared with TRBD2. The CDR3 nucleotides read TGTGCCAGCAGTGCGCTGGGTTTTGCGGGAGTAACGTACAATGAGCAGTTCTTC. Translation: CASSALGFAGVTYNEQFF.